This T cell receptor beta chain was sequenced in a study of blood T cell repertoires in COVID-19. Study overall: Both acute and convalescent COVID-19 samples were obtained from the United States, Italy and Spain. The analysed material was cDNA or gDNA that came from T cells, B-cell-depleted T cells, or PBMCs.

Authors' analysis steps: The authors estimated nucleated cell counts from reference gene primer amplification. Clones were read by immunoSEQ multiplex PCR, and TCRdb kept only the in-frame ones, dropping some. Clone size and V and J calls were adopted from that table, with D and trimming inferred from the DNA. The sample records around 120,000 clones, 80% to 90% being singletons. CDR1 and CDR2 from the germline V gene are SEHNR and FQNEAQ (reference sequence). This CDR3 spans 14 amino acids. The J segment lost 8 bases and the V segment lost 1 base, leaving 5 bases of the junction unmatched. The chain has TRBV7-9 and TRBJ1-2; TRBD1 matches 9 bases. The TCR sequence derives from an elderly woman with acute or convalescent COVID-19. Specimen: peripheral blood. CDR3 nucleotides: TGTGCCAGCAGCTTAGGGGACAGGGTGGGCGGCTACACCTTC. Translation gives CASSLGDRVGGYTF.